What follows are 18 T cell receptor beta chains derived from one specimen sequenced in a study of blood T cell repertoires in COVID-19. TCRdb's copy holds only in-frame clones and misses some; the assay was immunoSEQ multiplex PCR. The table records around 140,000 clones, around 90% of them present only once. Sequenced input: peripheral blood. The receptors stem from a man in his 70s with acute or convalescent COVID-19.

The chain couples TRBV7-2 to TRBJ2-1; the D gene is possibly TRBD1 (6 bases). CDR1 is SGHTA, CDR2 FQGNSA, per germline. V shed 4 bases and J shed 0 bases, with 13 bases lying between them. The CDR3 consists of 16 residues. The CDR3 sequence is CASSSPTGSSYNEQFF. CDR3 in DNA: TGTGCCAGCAGCTCCCCAACAGGGAGCTCCTACAATGAGCAGTTCTTC.

The chain is built from TRBV4-2 and TRBJ1-1; 7 positions match TRBD1. Germline V gene data show CDR1 as LGHNA and CDR2 as YNFKEQ. CDR3 length equals 16 residues. J lost 6 bases, V lost 0 bases, and 10 bases had no gene match. The CDR3 is CASSQDLAQGQPEAFF. The CDR3 region has the DNA TGTGCCAGCAGCCAAGATCTTGCTCAGGGACAGCCTGAAGCTTTCTTT.

The rearrangement joins TRBV28 to TRBJ1-2; D call uncertain. Germline CDR1 is MDHEN and CDR2 is SYDVKM. Trimming removed 6 bases at V and 6 bases at J, with 14 bases between. The CDR3 totals 13 residues. The CDR3 region is CASREPEGHGYTF. The CDR3 nucleotides read TGTGCCAGCAGGGAGCCGGAGGGCCATGGCTACACCTTC.

V is TRBV5-1 and J is TRBJ2-3, with 7 bases matching TRBD1. There are 15 residues in the CDR3. V lost 0 bases and J lost 5; bases outside the gene matches: 6. CDR1 and CDR2 (germline): SGHRS, YFSETQ. This CDR3 reads CASSLGTGVRDTQYF. CDR3 DNA: TGCGCCAGCAGCTTGGGAACAGGGGTACGAGATACGCAGTATTTT.

The chain couples TRBV7-2 to TRBJ1-5; D not certain. The CDR3 loop spans 15 amino acids. CDR1 and CDR2 (germline): SGHTA, FQGNSA. Trimming pared 4 bases from V and 4 bases from J, leaving 14 bases between. This CDR3 is CASSSAGNLNQPQHF. The DNA for the CDR3 is TGTGCCAGCAGCTCAGCCGGGAATCTTAATCAGCCCCAGCATTTT.

This clone has more than one count but fewer than ten. J is TRBJ2-3 and V is TRBV28; TRBD2 aligns across 7 bases. Germline lookup yields CDR1 MDHEN and CDR2 SYDVKM. J was trimmed by 1 base and V by 6 bases; bases with no gene match: 10. The CDR3 runs to 16 residues. CDR3 DNA sequence: TGTGCCAGCAGCGGGCCAGCGGGGCTGGGCACAGATACGCAGTATTTT. Its translation: CASSGPAGLGTDTQYF. Full variable domain (rest looked up from reference TRBV28 and TRBJ2-3): DVKVTQSSRYLVKRTGEKVFLECVQDMDHENMFWYRQDPGLGLRLIYFSYDVKMKEKGDIPEGYSVSREKKERFSLILESASTNQTSMYLCASSGPAGLGTDTQYFGPGTRLTVL.

In nucleotides, the CDR3 is TGTGCCAGCAGCAGGAACAGGGGCTACGAGCAGTACTTC. It is translated as CASSRNRGYEQYF. The chain combines TRBV13 with TRBJ2-7; 7 bases agree with TRBD1. CDR1 is PRHDT and CDR2 is FYEKMQ in the germline V gene (reference sequence). J gave up 3 bases and V 5 bases, and 4 bases lay outside the gene matches. CDR3 size: 13 residues.

The chain is built from TRBV18 and TRBJ1-4, with 7 bases matching TRBD1. With V trimmed by 3 bases and J by 11 bases, 9 bases remained unmatched. This CDR3 comprises 14 residues. CDR1 is KGHSH and CDR2 is LQKENI in the germline V gene. CDR3 amino acids: CASSPTGEHTKLFF. CDR3 nucleotides: TGTGCCAGCTCACCCACAGGGGAACATACCAAACTGTTTTTT. The whole variable domain, filled in from reference TRBV18 and TRBJ1-4, reads NAGVMQNPRHLVRRRGQEARLRCSPMKGHSHVYWYRQLPEEGLKFMVYLQKENIIDESGMPKERFSAEFPKEGPSILRIQQVVRGDSAAYFCASSPTGEHTKLFFGSGTQLSVL.

This clone has a handful of counts. The chain joins TRBV5-1 to TRBJ1-1, with D possibly matching TRBD1 (6 bases). V shed 3 bases and J shed 2 bases, with 17 bases lying between them. Germline lookup yields CDR1 SGHRS and CDR2 YFSETQ. The CDR3 is 16 residues long. CDR3 nucleotides: TGCGCCAGCAGCTCTAAAAACAGGGTGGTAAACACTGAAGCTTTCTTT. It specifies CASSSKNRVVNTEAFF.

The chain uses TRBV28 and TRBJ1-5; D not certain. There are 15 residues in the CDR3. CDR1 is MDHEN, CDR2 SYDVKM, per germline. V lost 1 base to trimming and J lost 1 base, with 8 bases between them. CDR3 sequence reads: CASSLYGESNQPQHF. The CDR3 bases are TGTGCCAGCAGTTTATACGGGGAGAGCAATCAGCCCCAGCATTTT.

CDR3 nucleotide sequence: TGTGCCAGCAGCATAAGTCCGGTGGCCGGGGAGCTGTTTTTT. Protein product: CASSISPVAGELFF. The chain carries TRBV7-2 and TRBJ2-2; unclear D gene. With 5 bases removed from V and 6 bases from J, the gap between germline ends came to 13 bases. CDR3 length: 14 residues. Germline CDR1 SGHTA, CDR2 FQGNSA.

The chain links TRBV5-1 to TRBJ1-2; 7 positions agree with TRBD1. Germline assignment: CDR1 SGHRS and CDR2 YFSETQ. Unmatched junction bases numbered 12, after V lost 7 bases and J lost 6 bases. The CDR3 sequence is 14 residues long. The CDR3 loop reads CASREGQVEDGYTF. In nucleotides, the CDR3 is TGCGCCAGCCGCGAAGGACAGGTCGAGGATGGCTACACCTTC.

This sequence joins TRBV19 and TRBJ1-2; D perhaps matches TRBD1 (5 bases). Germline CDR1 reads LNHDA; CDR2 reads SQIVND (reference sequence). V was clipped by 4 bases and J by 8 bases, with 20 bases between them. The CDR3 spans 15 residues. CDR3 in DNA: TGTGCCAGTAGTACCACTAAAGACAGCCTAAGAGGCTACACCTTC. It specifies CASSTTKDSLRGYTF.

This clone was counted a few times. The rearrangement uses TRBV25-1 and TRBJ1-2; the D is unclear. The ends were cut back, 5 bases at V and 5 bases at J, with 9 bases in the middle. Germline CDR1 is MGHDK and CDR2 is SYGVNS. This CDR3 contains 12 residues. DNA of the CDR3: TGTGCCAGCAGTCTCAGTGCTTATGGCTACACCTTC. Translating it yields CASSLSAYGYTF.

The chain uses TRBV5-1 and TRBJ2-5; 11 nucleotides match TRBD1. Germline V gene data show CDR1 as SGHRS and CDR2 as YFSETQ. J lost 3 bases, V lost 4 bases, and 5 bases had no gene match. This CDR3 contains 15 residues. The CDR3 is CASSPGTGGEETQYF. CDR3 coding DNA: TGCGCCAGCAGCCCCGGGACAGGGGGAGAAGAGACCCAGTACTTC.

This rearrangement joins TRBV19 to TRBJ1-4; D uncertain. CDR3 length: 15 amino acids. Germline CDR1 LNHDA, CDR2 SQIVND (reference sequence). V lost 6 bases to trimming and J lost 7 bases, with 18 bases between them. The CDR3 DNA reads TGTGCCAGTAGCCCGCGAGGTCCTTCCGGTGAAAAACTGTTTTTT. Encoded protein: CASSPRGPSGEKLFF. The variable domain in full, with the rest retrieved from reference TRBV19 and TRBJ1-4, is DGGITQSPKYLFRKEGQNVTLSCEQNLNHDAMYWYRQDPGQGLRLIYYSQIVNDFQKGDIAEGYSVSREKKESFPLTVTSAQKNPTAFYLCASSPRGPSGEKLFFGSGTQLSVL.

The V and J genes are TRBV3-1 (or the pseudogene TRBV3-2) and TRBJ1-5; the D is unclear. Trimming took 1 base from V and 5 from J, leaving 3 bases between them. CDR1 and CDR2 from the germline V gene are LGHDT and YNNKEL (reference sequence). The length of the CDR3 is 12 residues. In nucleotides, the CDR3 is TGTGCCAGCAGCCAAGGAGATCAGCCCCAGCATTTT. Its protein is CASSQGDQPQHF.

The V and J genes are TRBV7-2 and TRBJ1-6; possibly TRBD1 for D (5 bases). There are 15 residues in the CDR3. V dropped 5 bases and J dropped 1 base, with 9 bases sitting between them. Germline CDR1 SGHTA, CDR2 FQGNSA. The CDR3 DNA follows: TGTGCCAGCAGCCTCCGGGGGTCCTATAATTCACCCCTCCACTTT. Translating it yields CASSLRGSYNSPLHF.